A single sample gave rise to the 20 T cell receptor beta chains below, sequenced in a study of T cell responses to AZD1222 COVID-19 vaccine. Here immunoSEQ multiplex PCR was the method, and the copy in TCRdb shows in-frame clones only, minus some. The sample has about 99,000 clones, 91% seen once; the top ten hold about 41%. The sample was peripheral blood, taken on day 0 of AZD1222 vaccination. These receptors originate from an adult in good health.

The V gene is TRBV2, the J gene TRBJ1-1; the D is unclear. Germline values: CDR1 SNHLY, CDR2 FYNNEI. The CDR3 runs to 12 residues. V was trimmed by 6 bases and J by 1 base, leaving 6 bases between them. CDR3 DNA sequence: TGTGCCAGCAGCCGGAGGAACACTGAAGCTTTCTTT. Amino acid sequence: CASSRRNTEAFF.

The chain is built from TRBV27 and TRBJ2-7; 8 bases match TRBD1. The germline gives CDR1 MNHEY, CDR2 SMNVEV (reference sequence). This CDR3 comprises 13 residues. V shed 8 bases and J 3 bases; nucleotides not matched to a gene: 6. DNA for the CDR3: TGTGCCAGCCGGGGACAGGCAAACTACGAGCAGTACTTC. This encodes CASRGQANYEQYF.

The chain employs TRBV5-1 and TRBJ1-1; possibly TRBD1 for D (5 bases). The CDR3 runs to 18 residues. V was clipped by 3 bases and J by 5 bases, with 26 bases between them. Germline V CDR1 and CDR2: SGHRS, YFSETQ. The CDR3 DNA reads as TGCGCCAGCAGCTCCCTCAGGCCCGGGACCGCCGGAGATACTGAAGCTTTCTTT. The encoded protein is CASSSLRPGTAGDTEAFF. The full variable domain, completed using reference TRBV5-1 and TRBJ1-1, is KAGVTQTPRYLIKTRGQQVTLSCSPISGHRSVSWYQQTPGQGLQFLFEYFSETQRNKGNFPGRFSGRQFSNSRSEMNVSTLELGDSALYLCASSSLRPGTAGDTEAFFGQGTRLTVV.

J is TRBJ2-2 and V is TRBV7-9; no firm D call. CDR1 and CDR2 from the germline V gene are SEHNR and FQNEAQ (reference sequence). The CDR3 has 14 residues. Trimming shortened V by 1 base and J by 4 bases, and 7 bases separated the two germline ends. CDR3 sequence reads: CASSLDGSTGELFF. The CDR3 DNA reads as TGTGCCAGCAGCTTAGACGGAAGCACCGGGGAGCTGTTTTTT.

The rearrangement links TRBV7-2 to TRBJ2-1, with 9 bases aligning to TRBD2. The CDR3 has 15 amino acids. The ends lost 5 bases at V and 9 bases at J; junction bases unmatched: 11. Germline V lookup: CDR1 SGHTA, CDR2 FQGNSA. CDR3 loop: CASSPSSGVGGEQFF. CDR3 sequence (DNA): TGTGCCAGCAGCCCGTCTAGCGGGGTGGGCGGTGAGCAGTTCTTC.

This sequence joins TRBV12-5 and TRBJ2-3; D is perhaps TRBD1 or TRBD2 (6 bases each). V was shortened by 5 bases and J by 10 bases, with 16 bases between the two germline ends. CDR1 and CDR2 (germline): LGHNT, FRNRAP. This CDR3 region has 13 residues. For the CDR3, the DNA is TGTGCTAGTGGTGGAGGGGGGAGTTCCTCGCAGTATTTT. This gives the protein CASGGGGSSSQYF.

This chain connects TRBV19 to TRBJ2-3; 11 bases fit TRBD2. The CDR3 has 17 amino acids. Losses at the gene ends were 3 bases for V and 3 bases for J; bases not matched to a gene: 8. Germline lookup yields CDR1 LNHDA and CDR2 SQIVND (reference sequence). This CDR3 is CASSIGVAGGRTDTQYF. The CDR3, as DNA: TGTGCCAGTAGTATCGGAGTAGCGGGAGGGCGGACAGATACGCAGTATTTT.

V is TRBV12-3 or TRBV12-4 and J is TRBJ2-7; perhaps TRBD1 as D (5 bases). This CDR3 spans 11 amino acids. V was pared by 8 bases and J by 5 bases, with 10 bases between. The CDR3 loop is CASGHGHEQYF. The CDR3 region has the DNA TGTGCCAGCGGACACGGACACGAGCAGTACTTC.

This clone was counted once. The DNA of the CDR3 is TGTGCCAGCTCACCCACCACAGGGATCGGCGGGGAGCTGTTTTTT. Protein: CASSPTTGIGGELFF. The gene calls are TRBV18 and TRBJ2-2, with a tentative D call TRBD1 (6 bases). V was cut by 3 bases and J by 7 bases, with 15 bases left in between. CDR1 and CDR2 (germline): KGHSH, LQKENI. This CDR3 has 15 residues.

CDR3 protein: CASSVQGVQPQHF. The DNA of the CDR3 is TGTGCCAGCAGTGTACAGGGAGTTCAGCCCCAGCATTTT. The V gene is TRBV2, the J gene TRBJ1-5, with D possibly TRBD1 on 6 matching bases. CDR1 is SNHLY, CDR2 FYNNEI, per germline. CDR3 length equals 13 residues. Trimming left V 4 bases short and J 6 bases short, with 10 bases between.

The genes are TRBV5-6 and TRBJ1-2; D might be TRBD1 (5 bases). CDR1 is SGHDT, CDR2 YYEEEE, per germline. The CDR3 is 13 amino acids. The V gene lost 3 bases and the J gene lost 5 bases, with 11 bases spanning the gap. The CDR3 DNA reads TGTGCCAGCAGCTCGGGCCAGGGTTATGGCTACACCTTC. Residues: CASSSGQGYGYTF.

The chain uses TRBV12-3 or TRBV12-4 and TRBJ1-5; D is ambiguous. Trimming stripped 5 bases from V and 9 bases from J, with 8 bases between. The CDR3 runs 11 residues. The CDR3 DNA follows: TGTGCCAGCAGTCGACGGGGGCCCCAGCATTTT. This sequence encodes CASSRRGPQHF.

The rearrangement joins TRBV6-5 to TRBJ2-3; D not certain. The CDR3 has 14 amino acids. Trimming took 2 bases from V and 6 from J, leaving 12 bases between them. Germline CDR1 MNHEY, CDR2 SVGAGI. Here the CDR3 reads CASSYDAWSDTQYF. DNA of the CDR3: TGTGCCAGCAGTTACGACGCGTGGAGTGATACGCAGTATTTT.

The V gene is TRBV3-1 (or the pseudogene TRBV3-2), the J gene TRBJ2-1; D call uncertain. With 5 bases removed from V and 6 bases from J, the gap between germline ends came to 17 bases. Germline CDR1 LGHDT, CDR2 YNNKEL (reference sequence). The CDR3 has 15 residues. The CDR3 DNA reads TGTGCCAGCAGCAAAGGGCGGATAACCCCCAATGAGCAGTTCTTC. The encoded protein is CASSKGRITPNEQFF.

This chain links TRBV28 with TRBJ2-7, with D tentatively TRBD1 (5 bases). The CDR3 runs 14 residues. V shed 6 bases and J shed 3 bases, with 15 bases lying between them. The germline gives CDR1 MDHEN, CDR2 SYDVKM. CDR3: CASSLGAGYYEQYF. CDR3 DNA sequence: TGTGCCAGCAGCCTAGGGGCAGGGTACTACGAGCAGTACTTC.

This chain links TRBV28 with TRBJ1-2, with D tentatively TRBD1 (5 bases). Germline assignment: CDR1 MDHEN and CDR2 SYDVKM. The germline V and J ends were trimmed by 3 bases and 5 bases, with 10 bases remaining between them. The CDR3 runs 13 residues. The CDR3 here is CASSLSRVYGYTF. CDR3 coding DNA: TGTGCCAGCAGTTTGTCCAGGGTATATGGCTACACCTTC.

This clone was seen once. The rearrangement links TRBV12-3 or TRBV12-4 to TRBJ2-3; 7 nucleotides agree with TRBD1. The CDR3 loop spans 13 amino acids. The V gene end was trimmed by 1 base and the J gene end by 6 bases; junction bases not matched to a gene: 1. Here the CDR3 reads CASSLDRGDTQYF. DNA of the CDR3: TGTGCCAGCAGTTTAGACAGGGGCGATACGCAGTATTTT.

The gene calls are TRBV7-2 and TRBJ2-1; maybe TRBD2 (5 bases). CDR1 and CDR2 (germline): SGHTA, FQGNSA. The ends were cut back, 2 bases at V and 6 bases at J, with 17 bases in the middle. CDR3 length: 16 residues. CDR3 amino acids: CASSLWSGGGSNEQFF. CDR3 bases: TGTGCCAGCAGCTTATGGAGCGGCGGCGGGTCCAATGAGCAGTTCTTC.

This chain joins TRBV7-6 and TRBJ2-7; D possibly matches TRBD1 or TRBD2 (5 bases each). Trimming shortened V by 3 bases and J by 2 bases, and 8 bases separated the two germline ends. Germline V lookup: CDR1 SGHVS, CDR2 FNYEAQ. The CDR3 has 13 residues. Written as DNA, the CDR3 is TGTGCCAGCAGCTTCGAGGGGACCTACGAGCAGTACTTC. Translation gives CASSFEGTYEQYF.

V and J are TRBV7-3 and TRBJ2-2; 8 bases agree with TRBD2. CDR3 length: 16 residues. After removal of 2 bases from V and 4 bases from J, the junction contained 6 bases not matched to a gene. Looked up from germline, CDR1 is SGHTA and CDR2 is FQGTGA. This chain's CDR3 is CASSLSGAGGTGELFF. The CDR3 bases are TGTGCCAGCAGCTTATCAGGGGCGGGAGGCACCGGGGAGCTGTTTTTT. Together with reference TRBV7-3 and TRBJ2-2, the CDR3 gives the full variable domain: GAGVSQTPSNKVTEKGKYVELRCDPISGHTALYWYRQSLGQGPEFLIYFQGTGAADDSGLPNDRFFAVRPEGSVSTLKIQRTERGDSAVYLCASSLSGAGGTGELFFGEGSRLTVL.